This TCR beta chain derives from a study of cytomegalovirus exposure and HLA in healthy donors. Study-wide context: In a later analysis, it was reported that the roughly 130 validation repertoires had been produced on the same platform as the 690 or so repertoires belonging to the first cohort. Findings and limits, study-wide: 164 TCR beta chains were listed as cytomegalovirus-associated. Diagnosis of cytomegalovirus status made by the classifier reportedly showed high specificity and sensitivity.

Germline V gene lookup returns CDR1 SGHTA and CDR2 FQGNSA. The CDR3 is 15 residues long. The junction had 4 bases not matched to a gene; V was cut back by 4 bases and J by 5 bases. The method was immunoSEQ multiplex PCR; TCRdb's version includes in-frame clones alone and lacks a portion of them. The repertoire holds over 150,000 clones, with about 86% as singletons. This clone appeared a single time. Its antigen is not known. The chain links TRBV7-2 to TRBJ2-1; the match to TRBD2 covers 11 bases. The receptor was isolated from a man aged 18 to 35 in good health and CMV-seropositive. Sample: PBMCs. CDR3 sequence: CASSYLAGGHNEQFF. Here the CDR3 DNA reads TGTGCCAGCAGCTACTTAGCGGGGGGGCACAATGAGCAGTTCTTC.